This T cell receptor beta chain was captured in a study of molecular identifiers for immune sequencing clone quantification. This clonotype occurred many times. TCRdb fed the PCR reads into MiXCR, producing one record per CDR3 protein. The table lists 400,000 to 600,000 distinct CDR3 sequences, around 23% of them singletons. Germline CDR1 and CDR2: SQVTM and ANQGSEA. This CDR3 region has 13 residues. With 8 bases removed from V and 3 bases from J, the gap between germline ends came to 15 bases. Sequencing was carried out using naive CD8+ T cells from blood, with Jurkat cell RNA spiked in. Subset denoted: FACS-sorted CD8+CD4-CCR7+CD45RA+ naive T cells. This receptor was taken from a human donor in good health. Some libraries in this study had Jurkat cell RNA spiked in. V is TRBV29-1 and J is TRBJ2-3; D is unclear. CDR3 sequence reads: CSHPSILTDTQYF. The DNA of the CDR3 is TGCAGCCACCCCAGTATCTTAACAGATACGCAGTATTTT.